Each of the 27 T cell receptor beta chains below was sequenced from the same sample in a study of molecular identifiers for immune sequencing clone quantification. Each CDR3 protein gets one entry after TCRdb re-called the PCR reads with MiXCR. The data contain some 100,000 distinct CDR3 sequences, 36% of them seen just once; the ten biggest clones take up roughly 4.2%. The sequenced material came from naive CD8+ T cells from blood, with Jurkat cell RNA spiked in. Subset given: FACS-sorted CD8+CD4-CCR7+CD45RA+ naive T cells. The receptor set was obtained from a human donor in good health. Some libraries in this study had Jurkat cell RNA spiked in.

This clonotype was seen a few times. This rearrangement joins TRBV2 to TRBJ2-5; 9 bases map to TRBD2. In germline, CDR1 is SNHLY, CDR2 FYNNEI. J was trimmed by 5 bases and V by 7 bases; bases with no gene match: 5. The CDR3 length is 13 residues. The CDR3 nucleotides are TGTGCCAGCATAGCGGGAGTCCAGGAGACCCAGTACTTC. Its protein is CASIAGVQETQYF.

This clonotype was found once. This sequence may be a read error, since a much larger clone differs from it by one base. The rearrangement joins TRBV25-1 to TRBJ2-5; no definite D call. The CDR3 length is 10 residues. Germline V lookup: CDR1 MGHDK, CDR2 SYGVNS. DNA for the CDR3: TGTGCCAGCAGTGAAGAGCCCCAGTACTTC. This sequence encodes CASSEEPQYF. The whole variable domain, remainder taken from reference TRBV25-1 and TRBJ2-5, is EADIYQTPRYLVIGTGKKITLECSQTMGHDKMYWYQQDPGMELHLIHYSYGVNSTEKGDLSSESTVSRIRTEHFPLTLESARPSHTSQYLCASSEEPQYFGPGTRLLVL.

This clonotype has at least ten counts. This rearrangement joins TRBV9 to TRBJ2-3, with TRBD2 matching over 8 bases. V shed 3 bases and J 1 base; nucleotides not matched to a gene: 13. Germline-derived CDR1 and CDR2 are SGDLS and YYNGEE. This CDR3 has 18 residues. CDR3 loop: CASSGNTRTSSRTDTQYF. For the CDR3, the DNA is TGTGCCAGCAGCGGAAATACAAGGACTAGCAGCCGCACAGATACGCAGTATTTT. The variable domain in full, completed from reference TRBV9 and TRBJ2-3, reads DSGVTQTPKHLITATGQRVTLRCSPRSGDLSVYWYQQSLDQGLQFLIQYYNGEERAKGNILERFSAQQFPDLHSELNLSSLELGDSALYFCASSGNTRTSSRTDTQYFGPGTRLTVL.

With regard to this clonotype: Being one base from a much bigger clone, this may be a read error. The V gene is TRBV5-1, the J gene TRBJ2-7; 7 nucleotides align to TRBD2. The CDR3 runs 14 residues. With 1 base clipped from V and 4 bases from J, the junction kept 5 bases outside the gene matches. Germline V CDR1 and CDR2: SGHRS, YFSETQ. The CDR3 loop is CASSLSEAGYEQYF. In DNA, the CDR3 is TGCGCCAGCAGCTTGTCCGAAGCGGGGTACGAGCAGTACTTC.

Turning to this clonotype: The CDR3 does not close with the conserved phenylalanine or tryptophan, likely indicating a read error. The chain has TRBV12-3 or TRBV12-4 and TRBJ1-1; D call uncertain. The V gene lost 5 bases and the J gene lost 0 bases, with 7 bases spanning the gap. This CDR3 is 13 amino acids long. In DNA form, the CDR3 reads TGTGCCAGCAGTCTACGGGTGAACACTGAAGCTTTCTAT. This codes for CASSLRVNTEAFY.

This clonotype occurred a few times. The V and J genes are TRBV29-1 and TRBJ2-7; TRBD1 aligns across 8 bases. This CDR3 is 12 amino acids long. V lost 6 bases and J lost 2; bases outside the gene matches: 3. From germline, CDR1 is SQVTM and CDR2 ANQGSEA. This CDR3 reads CSVRTGPYEQYF. The CDR3 DNA follows: TGCAGCGTACGGACAGGGCCCTACGAGCAGTACTTC.

This clonotype was seen repeatedly, ten times or more. The chain joins TRBV29-1 to TRBJ2-5; perhaps TRBD2 as D (7 bases). V was shortened by 0 bases and J by 4 bases, with 12 bases between the two germline ends. The CDR3 spans 14 residues. In germline, CDR1 is SQVTM, CDR2 ANQGSEA. CDR3 protein: CSVEEGASGETQYF. The CDR3 coding sequence is TGCAGCGTTGAAGAGGGGGCTAGCGGAGAGACCCAGTACTTC.

Regarding this clonotype: Since a much larger clone is just one base distant, this may be a read error. The DNA is omitted, as the CDR3 cannot be located on it reliably, and the CDR3 follows TCRdb's listing. This chain joins TRBV28 and TRBJ1-1; TRBD1, the D gene given by the table, was not confirmed from the DNA. 13 amino acids form the CDR3, both terminal residues included. Germline values: CDR1 MDHEN, CDR2 SYDVKM. The chain's CDR3 is CASSWGRGTEALF.

This clonotype occurred many times. The rearrangement links TRBV7-9 to TRBJ2-3, with a possible D match to TRBD1 (5 bases). V lost 3 bases, J lost 6 bases, and 19 bases lay in between. The length of the CDR3 is 16 residues. Germline V gene data show CDR1 as SEHNR and CDR2 as FQNEAQ (reference sequence). CDR3 nucleotide sequence: TGTGCCAGCAGCTTTCCCAGGGTGGTTTCGTACGATACGCAGTATTTT. It translates to CASSFPRVVSYDTQYF.

This clonotype was detected only a few times. The V call is TRBV19, the J call TRBJ2-5, with D possibly being TRBD2 (5 bases). This CDR3 region has 14 residues. Germline loops: CDR1 LNHDA, CDR2 SQIVND (reference sequence). V was pared by 3 bases and J by 1 base, with 9 bases between. CDR3 sequence (DNA): TGTGCCAGTAGTATCATGGGAGTCCAAGAGACCCAGTACTTC. It translates to CASSIMGVQETQYF.

In the case of this clonotype: This may come from a read error, since a much larger clone is one base off. CDR3 amino acids: CASSLDNTGELIF. CDR3 DNA: TGTGCCAGCAGCTTAGACAACACCGGGGAGCTGATTTTT. The gene calls are TRBV7-9 and TRBJ2-2, with D possibly TRBD2 on 5 matching bases. CDR3 length equals 13 residues. Germline assignment: CDR1 SEHNR and CDR2 FQNEAQ (reference sequence).

The table lists this clonotype with a few counts. V and J are TRBV4-1 and TRBJ2-4, with TRBD2 matching over 7 bases. V shed 0 bases, J shed 0 bases, and the junction held 8 bases outside the gene matches. Germline lookup yields CDR1 MGHRA and CDR2 YSYEKL. The CDR3 is made up of 18 amino acids. The CDR3 DNA reads as TGCGCCAGCAGCCAAGATAGTCTAGCGGCACTAGCCAAAAACATTCAGTACTTC. This sequence encodes CASSQDSLAALAKNIQYF.

This clonotype showed up many times. The gene calls are TRBV7-8 and TRBJ2-7, with TRBD2 identical over 14 bases. Germline V gene lookup returns CDR1 SGHVS and CDR2 FQNEAQ. Trimming took 5 bases from V and 4 from J; bases not matched to a gene: 4. This CDR3 is built from 15 residues. CDR3: CASSPGTSGSYEQYF. Written as DNA, the CDR3 is TGTGCCAGCAGCCCGGGGACTAGCGGGAGTTACGAGCAGTACTTC.

Turning to this clonotype: No conserved phenylalanine or tryptophan is present at the end of the CDR3, so a read error is the likely explanation. This chain uses TRBV18 with TRBJ2-2; 8 positions match TRBD1. This CDR3 contains 17 residues. Germline CDR1 reads KGHSH; CDR2 reads LQKENI. With V trimmed by 1 base and J by 5 bases, 9 bases remained unmatched. DNA of the CDR3: TGTGCCAGCTCACCACGTCAGGGGGCGCGCAGTACCGGGGAGCTGTTTTTA. Its protein product is CASSPRQGARSTGELFL.

In its sample, this clonotype was seen many times. The CDR3 sequence is CASRGRTEAFF. The CDR3, as DNA: TGTGCCAGCAGGGGAAGGACTGAAGCTTTCTTT. V gene TRBV7-9 combines with J gene TRBJ1-1; no clear D. V was trimmed by 6 bases and J by 5 bases, leaving 7 bases between them. The length of the CDR3 is 11 residues. In germline, CDR1 is SEHNR, CDR2 FQNEAQ (reference sequence).

This clonotype was seen repeatedly, ten times or more. The chain uses TRBV7-9 and TRBJ2-3, with a tentative D call TRBD2 (6 bases). CDR3 length: 19 amino acids. Germline CDR1 reads SEHNR; CDR2 reads FQNEAQ (reference sequence). V lost 0 bases and J 4 bases, leaving 23 bases between the germline ends. Here the CDR3 reads CASSLAGSTSSGYADTQYF. CDR3 DNA: TGTGCCAGCAGCTTAGCTGGGTCGACTAGTTCGGGGTATGCAGATACGCAGTATTTT. The full variable domain, in which reference TRBV7-9 and TRBJ2-3 provide the parts outside the CDR3, is DTGVSQNPRHKITKRGQNVTFRCDPISEHNRLYWYRQTLGQGPEFLTYFQNEAQLEKSRLLSDRFSAERPKGSFSTLEIQRTEQGDSAMYLCASSLAGSTSSGYADTQYFGPGTRLTVL.

This clonotype has just a few counts. V gene TRBV7-2 combines with J gene TRBJ2-7; 10 bases are a match to TRBD2. The CDR3 covers 14 residues. CDR1 is SGHTA and CDR2 is FQGNSA in the germline V gene. V dropped 1 base and J dropped 6; count of bases not matched to a gene: 3. CDR3 loop: CASSLVTSGTEQYF. CDR3 in DNA: TGTGCCAGCAGCTTAGTTACTAGCGGGACCGAGCAGTACTTC.

This clonotype has a handful of counts. V usage is TRBV24-1 and J usage is TRBJ2-2, with 11 bases that match TRBD2. With 2 bases clipped from V and 0 bases from J, the junction kept 7 bases outside the gene matches. Germline CDR1 and CDR2: KGHDR and SFDVKD. This CDR3 is built from 19 residues. CDR3 sequence reads: CATSDSLILAGANTGELFF. Written as DNA, the CDR3 is TGTGCCACCAGTGATTCCCTCATACTAGCGGGAGCGAACACCGGGGAGCTGTTTTTT.

This clonotype was found a few times. The chain carries TRBV28 and TRBJ2-3; D might be TRBD1 (6 bases). This CDR3 comprises 16 residues. Between the trimmed V and J ends, which lost 6 bases and 4 bases, there was a span of 20 bases. CDR1 MDHEN and CDR2 SYDVKM come from the germline V gene. Here the CDR3 DNA reads TGTGCCAGCAGCGTGGACAGAAGGGGAAATCCAGATACGCAGTATTTT. Its protein is CASSVDRRGNPDTQYF.

In its sample, this clonotype was seen a few times. CDR3 sequence reads: CASSFESRISSPDTGELFF. In DNA form, the CDR3 reads TGTGCCAGCAGTTTCGAATCGAGGATTTCGTCTCCAGACACCGGGGAGCTGTTTTTT. The rearrangement joins TRBV6-2 or TRBV6-3 to TRBJ2-2, with D unresolved. Germline V lookup: CDR1 MNHEY, CDR2 SVGEGT. CDR3 length: 19 residues. The germline V and J ends were trimmed by 4 bases and 3 bases, with 24 bases remaining between them.

The table lists this clonotype with a few counts. DNA for the CDR3: TGTGCCAGCAGTATACCGGGACATGAGGCAGATACGCAGTATTTT. Its protein is CASSIPGHEADTQYF. V is TRBV27 and J is TRBJ2-3; a weak D match, TRBD1 (6 bases). There are 15 residues in the CDR3. CDR1 is MNHEY, CDR2 SMNVEV, per germline (reference sequence). Trimming removed 5 bases from V and 4 bases from J, with 16 bases in between.

Concerning this clonotype itself: A much larger clone is a single base away; this may be a read error. This likely comes from a read error, as the CDR3 has no conserved phenylalanine or tryptophan at its end. The rearrangement links TRBV29-1 to TRBJ2-5, with 10 bases matching TRBD2. Germline V gene sequence: CDR1 SQVTM, CDR2 ANQGSEA. J was trimmed by 0 bases and V by 2 bases; bases with no gene match: 9. This CDR3 spans 17 amino acids. The CDR3 loop reads CSVEILAGDSYQETQYY. DNA for the CDR3: TGCAGCGTTGAAATCCTAGCGGGAGATAGCTACCAAGAGACCCAGTACTAC.

The chain links TRBV3-1 to TRBJ1-1; 7 bases map to TRBD1. This CDR3 is 16 amino acids long. J lost 5 bases, V lost 5 bases, and 14 bases had no gene match. CDR1 is LGHDT, CDR2 YNNKEL, per germline (reference sequence). CDR3 DNA sequence: TGTGCCAGCAGCAAAAGCTGGGACAGAAAGAGGACTGAAGCTTTCTTT. Translation gives CASSKSWDRKRTEAFF.

V usage is TRBV20-1 and J usage is TRBJ2-3, with 7 bases lining up with TRBD1. J gave up 0 bases and V 5 bases, and 14 bases lay outside the gene matches. Germline CDR1 DFQATT, CDR2 SNEGSKA (reference sequence). This CDR3 region has 17 residues. The CDR3 DNA sequence: TGCAGTGCTGGCCGGGACAGACCATCCTCTAGCACAGATACGCAGTATTTT. This codes for CSAGRDRPSSSTDTQYF.

The rearrangement links TRBV9 to TRBJ1-5; perhaps TRBD1 as D (5 bases). This CDR3 is 13 amino acids long. V was clipped by 3 bases and J by 6 bases, with 10 bases between them. In germline, CDR1 is SGDLS, CDR2 YYNGEE. This CDR3 is CASSDGDGQPQHF. CDR3 DNA sequence: TGTGCCAGCAGCGATGGGGACGGTCAGCCCCAGCATTTT.

With respect to this clonotype: A much larger clone lies a single base off, so this may be a read error. This sequence joins TRBV29-1 and TRBJ2-7, with TRBD2 as a possible D gene (6 bases). The V end lost 7 bases, the J end lost 3 bases, and 19 bases lay between the germline ends. The CDR3 has 14 residues. In germline, CDR1 is SQVTM, CDR2 ANQGSEA. In DNA, the CDR3 is TGCAGCGAGGCCGGGACTGGGAGAGGCTACGAGCAGTACTTC. The encoded protein is CSEAGTGRGYEQYF.

The chain uses TRBV27 and TRBJ2-7; the D is unclear. Germline V CDR1 and CDR2: MNHEY, SMNVEV (reference sequence). V was trimmed by 5 bases and J by 8 bases, leaving 10 bases between them. The CDR3 extends over 11 amino acids. The CDR3 reads CASSTPGKQYF. Here the CDR3 DNA reads TGTGCCAGCAGTACACCTGGGAAGCAGTACTTC.